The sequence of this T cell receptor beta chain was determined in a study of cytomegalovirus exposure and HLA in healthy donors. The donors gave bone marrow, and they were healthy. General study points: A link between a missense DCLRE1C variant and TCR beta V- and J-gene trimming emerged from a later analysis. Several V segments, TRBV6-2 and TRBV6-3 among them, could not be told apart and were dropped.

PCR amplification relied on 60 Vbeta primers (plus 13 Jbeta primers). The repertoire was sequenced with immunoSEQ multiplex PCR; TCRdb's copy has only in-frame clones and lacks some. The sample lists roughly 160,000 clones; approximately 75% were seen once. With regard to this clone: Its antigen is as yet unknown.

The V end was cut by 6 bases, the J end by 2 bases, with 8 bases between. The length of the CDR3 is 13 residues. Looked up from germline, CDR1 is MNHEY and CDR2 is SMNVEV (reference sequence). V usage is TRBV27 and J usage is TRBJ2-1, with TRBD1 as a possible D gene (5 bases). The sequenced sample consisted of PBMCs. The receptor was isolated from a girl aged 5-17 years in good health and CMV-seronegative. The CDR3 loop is CASRGAPYNEQFF. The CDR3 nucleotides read TGTGCCAGCAGAGGGGCGCCCTACAATGAGCAGTTCTTC.